Below are 12 T cell receptor beta chains sequenced from a single sample in a study of T cell responses to AZD1222 COVID-19 vaccine. Profiling relied on immunoSEQ multiplex PCR, and the TCRdb table lists in-frame clones only, not all of them. The table shows roughly 190,000 clones, with 90% to 95% occurring only once. Sequences were derived from peripheral blood, sampled 28 days after the second AZD1222 dose. Every receptor here comes from an adult who received the AZD1222 COVID-19 vaccine.

This chain joins TRBV28 and TRBJ2-7; D remains unclear. The CDR3 has 11 residues. Deletions cut 6 bases from V and 6 bases from J, with 9 bases between. CDR1 is MDHEN, CDR2 SYDVKM, per germline. CDR3 in DNA: TGTGCCAGCAGGCGGAGCCGCGAGCAGTACTTC. Protein sequence: CASRRSREQYF.

This chain joins TRBV6-5 and TRBJ1-2; 8 positions match TRBD1. CDR3 length: 15 residues. The germline V gene has CDR1 MNHEY and CDR2 SVGAGI. Germline trimming cut 5 bases from V and 6 bases from J; bases unmatched to any gene: 11. As DNA, the CDR3 is TGTGCCAGCAGTCCCGACCCAGGGGGCTCGAATGGCTACACCTTC. Protein sequence: CASSPDPGGSNGYTF.

The chain combines TRBV12-5 with TRBJ1-1; the D gene is possibly TRBD1 (6 bases). Looked up from germline, CDR1 is LGHNT and CDR2 is FRNRAP. There are 11 residues in the CDR3. V dropped 1 base and J dropped 11 bases, with 8 bases sitting between them. The CDR3 loop is CASGLGTAAFF. As DNA, the CDR3 is TGTGCTAGTGGTTTGGGGACAGCGGCTTTCTTT.

The rearrangement uses TRBV5-1 and TRBJ1-2; 10 bases agree with TRBD1. Germline V CDR1 and CDR2: SGHRS, YFSETQ. The CDR3 consists of 14 residues. The J segment lost 7 bases and the V segment lost 2 bases, leaving 5 bases of the junction unmatched. CDR3 nucleotides: TGCGCCAGCAGCTTTCCCCGGACAGGGGGTGGCTACACCTTC. Protein sequence: CASSFPRTGGGYTF.

The V and J genes are TRBV7-8 and TRBJ2-7, with D possibly TRBD2 on 5 matching bases. The CDR3 sequence is 16 residues long. Germline CDR1 SGHVS, CDR2 FQNEAQ. V lost 1 base and J 0 bases, leaving 13 bases between the germline ends. The CDR3 is CASSLVPRGSSYEQYF. DNA for the CDR3: TGTGCCAGCAGCTTAGTGCCCCGAGGGAGCTCCTACGAGCAGTACTTC.

V gene TRBV19 combines with J gene TRBJ1-1; D is ambiguous. Looked up from germline, CDR1 is LNHDA and CDR2 is SQIVND (reference sequence). The CDR3 loop spans 13 amino acids. Between the trimmed V and J ends, which lost 6 bases and 4 bases, there was a span of 12 bases. CDR3 nucleotide sequence: TGTGCCAGTAGCCCCGGGTTTAGCACTGAAGCTTTCTTT. Translating gives CASSPGFSTEAFF.

This clone came up a few times. The V and J genes are TRBV5-1 and TRBJ2-1; D uncertain. Trimming took off 1 base at V and 0 bases at J, with 11 bases between the two ends. The germline V gene has CDR1 SGHRS and CDR2 YFSETQ. The CDR3 is 16 amino acids. This chain's CDR3 is CASSLRAPSSYNEQFF. CDR3 nucleotide sequence: TGCGCCAGCAGCTTGAGAGCGCCGAGCTCCTACAATGAGCAGTTCTTC. Together with reference TRBV5-1 and TRBJ2-1, the CDR3 gives the full variable domain: KAGVTQTPRYLIKTRGQQVTLSCSPISGHRSVSWYQQTPGQGLQFLFEYFSETQRNKGNFPGRFSGRQFSNSRSEMNVSTLELGDSALYLCASSLRAPSSYNEQFFGPGTRLTVL.

The chain recombines TRBV19 with TRBJ1-2; 7 nucleotides align to TRBD1. This CDR3 is 18 amino acids long. With 8 bases clipped from V and 6 bases from J, the junction kept 24 bases outside the gene matches. CDR1 is LNHDA, CDR2 SQIVND, per germline (reference sequence). Here the CDR3 reads CASANLDPSGTAANGYTF. As DNA, the CDR3 is TGTGCCAGTGCGAACCTCGATCCCTCCGGGACAGCTGCGAATGGCTACACCTTC.

For the CDR3, the DNA is TGCACCAGCAGCCCCCCTCCCGGGACAGGGGTCTTTCAGCCCCAGCATTTT. Translating gives CTSSPPPGTGVFQPQHF. V gene TRBV1 combines with J gene TRBJ1-5; the D segment call TRBD1 is taken from the table without a DNA check. TRBV1 is termed a pseudogene. The CDR3 loop spans 17 amino acids.

This chain connects TRBV5-4 to TRBJ1-3, with 7 bases fitting TRBD1. V lost 4 bases, J lost 1 base, and 5 bases stayed unmatched. The CDR3 runs to 15 residues. CDR1 and CDR2 (germline): SGHNT, YYREEE (reference sequence). The CDR3, as DNA: TGTGCCAGCAGCCGCCTGACAGGGTCTGGAAACACCATATATTTT. This codes for CASSRLTGSGNTIYF.

The chain links TRBV6-5 to TRBJ1-1; no clear D gene. This CDR3 region has 14 residues. The germline CDR1 and CDR2 sequences are MNHEY and SVGAGI. V dropped 0 bases and J dropped 4 bases, with 9 bases sitting between them. The CDR3 region is CASSYSRLRTEAFF. In nucleotides, the CDR3 is TGTGCCAGCAGTTACTCGAGGCTTCGCACTGAAGCTTTCTTT.

V usage is TRBV7-9 and J usage is TRBJ1-5; 10 positions match TRBD1. Per germline, CDR1 SEHNR and CDR2 FQNEAQ (reference sequence). The CDR3 has 19 amino acids. With V trimmed by 5 bases and J by 0 bases, 13 bases remained unmatched. CDR3 amino acids: CASSARGTGEGISNQPQHF. The CDR3 region has the DNA TGTGCCAGCAGCGCCCGAGGGACAGGGGAGGGGATTAGCAATCAGCCCCAGCATTTT.